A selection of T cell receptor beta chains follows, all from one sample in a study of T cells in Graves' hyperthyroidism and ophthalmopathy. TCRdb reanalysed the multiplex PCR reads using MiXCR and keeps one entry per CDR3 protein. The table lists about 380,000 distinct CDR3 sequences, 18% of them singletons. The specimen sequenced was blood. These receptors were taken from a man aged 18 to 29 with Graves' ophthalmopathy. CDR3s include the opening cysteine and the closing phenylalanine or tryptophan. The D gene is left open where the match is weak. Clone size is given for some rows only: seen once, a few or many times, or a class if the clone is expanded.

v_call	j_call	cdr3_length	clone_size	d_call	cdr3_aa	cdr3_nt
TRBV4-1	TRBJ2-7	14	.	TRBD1	CASSQVRTGDEQYF	TGCGCCAGCAGCCAAGTTAGGACAGGGGACGAGCAGTACTTC
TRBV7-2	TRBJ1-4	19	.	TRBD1	CASSPRDSAVFTTNEKLFF	TGTGCCAGCAGCCCCCGGGACAGCGCCGTATTCACAACTAATGAAAAACTGTTTTTT
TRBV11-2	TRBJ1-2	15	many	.	CASSRPTGANYGYTF	TGTGCCAGCAGCCGCCCGACAGGAGCTAACTATGGCTACACCTTC
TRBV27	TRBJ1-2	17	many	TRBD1	CASSLTGQGPTNYGYTF	TGTGCCAGCAGTTTAACGGGACAGGGCCCTACTAACTATGGCTACACCTTC
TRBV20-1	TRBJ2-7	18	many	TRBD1	CSARDENRTGLLRYEQYF	TGCAGTGCTAGAGATGAAAATCGGACAGGGCTTTTACGCTACGAGCAGTACTTC
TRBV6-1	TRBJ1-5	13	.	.	CASRDAGDQPQHF	TGTGCCAGCAGAGACGCCGGGGATCAGCCCCAGCATTTT
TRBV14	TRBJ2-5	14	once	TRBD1	CASSQSDPSGQRYF	TGTGCCAGCAGCCAATCGGACCCCTCGGGACAGCGATACTTC
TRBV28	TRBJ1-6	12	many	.	CAIRGENSPLHF	TGTGCCATCAGAGGGGAGAATTCACCCCTCCACTTT
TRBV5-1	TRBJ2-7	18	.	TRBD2	CASSAGTSGGAFAYEQYF	TGCGCCAGCAGCGCCGGGACTAGCGGGGGGGCCTTCGCCTACGAGCAGTACTTC
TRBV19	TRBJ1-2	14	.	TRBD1	CASSTDRGNFGCTF	TGTGCCAGTAGTACGGACAGGGGAAACTTTGGCTGCACCTTC
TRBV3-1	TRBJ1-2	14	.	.	CASSQVAAPGGYTF	TGTGCCAGCAGCCAAGTAGCAGCCCCAGGGGGCTACACCTTC
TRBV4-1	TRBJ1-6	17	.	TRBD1	CASSQGPRDRGESPLHF	TGCGCCAGCAGCCAAGGCCCCCGGGACAGGGGGGAATCACCCCTCCACTTT
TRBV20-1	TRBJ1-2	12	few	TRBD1	CRSGQGADGYTF	TGCAGATCGGGACAGGGGGCTGATGGCTACACCTTC
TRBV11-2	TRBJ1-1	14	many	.	CASSPGLPPEGAFF	TGTGCCAGCAGCCCGGGACTTCCGCCGGAGGGAGCTTTCTTT
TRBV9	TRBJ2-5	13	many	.	CASSVEDQETQYF	TGTGCCAGCAGCGTAGAAGATCAAGAGACCCAGTACTTC
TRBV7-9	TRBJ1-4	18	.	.	CASSQDWGRDSLFEKLFF	TGTGCCAGCAGCCAAGATTGGGGCAGGGATAGTTTGTTTGAAAAACTGTTTTTT
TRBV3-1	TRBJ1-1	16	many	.	CASSQDREGANTEAFF	TGTGCCAGCAGCCAAGATAGGGAAGGGGCAAACACTGAAGCTTTCTTT
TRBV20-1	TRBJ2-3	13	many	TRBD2	CSDSSGGADTQYF	TGCAGTGATTCAAGCGGGGGGGCAGATACGCAGTATTTT
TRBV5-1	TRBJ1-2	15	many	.	CASSLGRPTNYGYTF	TGCGCCAGCAGCCTCGGACGGCCTACGAACTATGGCTACACCTTC
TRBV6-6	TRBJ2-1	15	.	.	CASSVEGLSYSEQFF	TGTGCCAGCAGTGTGGAAGGTTTATCTTACAGTGAGCAGTTCTTC
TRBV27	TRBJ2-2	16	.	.	CASSLAKNLNTGELFF	TGTGCCAGCAGTTTAGCCAAGAACTTAAACACCGGGGAGCTGTTTTTT
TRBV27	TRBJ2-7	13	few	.	CASSLFTDYEQYF	TGTGCCAGCAGTTTATTCACGGACTACGAGCAGTACTTC
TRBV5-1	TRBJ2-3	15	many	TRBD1	CASSLWGQLTDTQYF	TGCGCCAGCAGCTTGTGGGGACAGCTCACAGATACGCAGTATTTT
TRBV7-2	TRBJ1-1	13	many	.	CASSFKGNTEAFF	TGTGCCAGCAGCTTTAAAGGGAACACTGAAGCTTTCTTT
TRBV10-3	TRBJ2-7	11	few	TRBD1	CATQTGDEQYF	TGTGCCACCCAAACAGGGGACGAGCAGTACTTC
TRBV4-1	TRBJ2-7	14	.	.	CASSQDGVFYEQYF	TGCGCCAGCAGCCAAGACGGGGTGTTCTACGAGCAGTACTTC
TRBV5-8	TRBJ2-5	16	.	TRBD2	CASSTTSGRIQETQYF	TGTGCCAGCAGCACGACTAGCGGGAGAATCCAAGAGACCCAGTACTTC
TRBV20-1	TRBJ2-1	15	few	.	CSASPWQSSYNEQFF	TGCAGTGCTAGTCCATGGCAGAGCTCCTACAATGAGCAGTTCTTC
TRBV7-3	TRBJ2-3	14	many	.	CASSLRASPDTQYF	TGTGCCAGCAGCTTAAGAGCCAGCCCAGATACGCAGTATTTT
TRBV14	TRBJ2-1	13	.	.	CASSSGLLNEQFF	TGTGCCAGCAGTTCCGGACTCCTCAATGAGCAGTTCTTC
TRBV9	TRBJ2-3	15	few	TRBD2	CASSPPGLAADTQYF	TGTGCCAGCAGCCCACCGGGACTAGCGGCAGATACGCAGTATTTT
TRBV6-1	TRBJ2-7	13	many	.	CASSTGQFGQQYF	TGTGCCAGCAGCACTGGACAGTTTGGGCAGCAGTACTTC
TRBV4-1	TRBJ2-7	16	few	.	CASSQRPSTAAGEQYF	TGCGCCAGCAGCCAAAGACCCTCAACAGCGGCGGGCGAGCAGTACTTC
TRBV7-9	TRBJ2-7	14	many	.	CASSLAGGQIEQYF	TGTGCCAGCAGCTTAGCGGGGGGACAAATCGAGCAGTACTTC
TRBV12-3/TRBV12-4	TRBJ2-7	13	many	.	CASSLPPPYEQYF	TGTGCCAGCAGTTTGCCGCCCCCCTACGAGCAGTACTTC
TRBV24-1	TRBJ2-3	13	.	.	CATSDRGTDTQYF	TGTGCCACCAGTGACAGAGGCACAGATACGCAGTATTTT
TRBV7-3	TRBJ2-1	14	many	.	CASSLSRTNNEQFF	TGTGCCAGCAGCTTATCTCGGACAAACAATGAGCAGTTCTTC
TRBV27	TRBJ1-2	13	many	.	CASGPKSNYGYTF	TGTGCCAGCGGCCCCAAGAGCAACTATGGCTACACCTTC
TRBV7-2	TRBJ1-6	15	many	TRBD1	CASSSRQGPDSPLHF	TGTGCCAGCAGCTCCAGACAGGGACCTGATTCACCCCTCCACTTT
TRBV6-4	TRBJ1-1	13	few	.	CASSVAGETEAFF	TGTGCCAGCAGTGTTGCAGGGGAGACTGAAGCTTTCTTT
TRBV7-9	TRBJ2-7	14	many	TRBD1	CASSGGTASYEQYF	TGTGCCAGCAGCGGTGGGACAGCCTCCTACGAGCAGTACTTC
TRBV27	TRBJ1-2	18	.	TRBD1	CASSLGSGQGVSNYGYTF	TGTGCCAGCAGTTTAGGGTCTGGACAGGGGGTATCTAACTATGGCTACACCTTC
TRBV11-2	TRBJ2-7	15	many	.	CASSLYLGGVGEQYF	TGTGCCAGCAGCTTATATCTAGGGGGGGTCGGGGAGCAGTACTTC
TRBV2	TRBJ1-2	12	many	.	CASSEQSYGYTF	TGTGCCAGCAGTGAACAGAGCTATGGCTACACCTTC
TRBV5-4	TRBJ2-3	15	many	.	CASGTQGSRTDTQYF	TGTGCCAGCGGTACACAGGGATCTCGCACAGATACGCAGTATTTT
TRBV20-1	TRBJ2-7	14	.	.	CSARTAEPPYEQYF	TGCAGTGCTAGAACGGCGGAGCCCCCCTACGAGCAGTACTTC
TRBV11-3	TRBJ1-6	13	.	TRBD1	CASSRDSFSPLHF	TGTGCCAGCAGTCGGGACAGCTTTTCACCCCTCCACTTT
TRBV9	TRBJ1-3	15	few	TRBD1	CASSVGQGAGNTIYF	TGTGCCAGCAGCGTAGGTCAGGGGGCGGGAAACACCATATATTTT
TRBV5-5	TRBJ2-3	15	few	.	CASSPEVGETDTQYF	TGTGCCAGCAGTCCTGAAGTTGGAGAGACGGATACGCAGTATTTT
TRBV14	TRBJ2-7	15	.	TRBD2	CASSKLAGELYEQYF	TGTGCCAGCAGCAAACTAGCGGGGGAGCTCTACGAGCAGTACTTC
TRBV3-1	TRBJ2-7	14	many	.	CASSYGHPAEEQYF	TGTGCCAGCAGCTACGGACACCCCGCGGAGGAGCAGTACTTC
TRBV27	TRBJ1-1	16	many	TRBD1	CASSLDRVPLNTEAFF	TGTGCCAGCAGCTTGGACAGGGTACCTTTGAACACTGAAGCTTTCTTT
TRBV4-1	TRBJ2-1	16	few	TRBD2	CASSQVTSGGYNEQFF	TGCGCCAGCAGCCAGGTGACTAGCGGGGGATACAATGAGCAGTTCTTC